This T cell receptor beta chain was documented in a study of cytomegalovirus exposure and HLA in healthy donors. Whole-study context: Earlier results showed 117 million unique TCR beta sequences derived from some 190 million T cells. Notes on the study in general: Most subjects had HLA-A and HLA-B alleles reportedly predicted accurately by TCR beta sequences. Within the data, a cluster of highly shared sequence variants was likely a sequencing artifact.

PCR was performed using 60 Vbeta and 13 Jbeta primers. The table came from immunoSEQ multiplex PCR; TCRdb's copy has only in-frame clones and leaves some out. The sample has roughly 60,000 clones. Worth noting for this clone: The antigen remains unidentified.

CDR3 length: 16 residues. V lost 0 bases, J lost 4 bases, and 16 bases lay in between. Germline CDR1 and CDR2: SGDLS and YYNGEE. The TCR originated in a woman between 18 and 30 years old in good health and CMV-seronegative. The rearrangement uses TRBV9 and TRBJ1-2, with D possibly TRBD1 on 6 matching bases. The sequenced sample consisted of PBMCs. CDR3 loop: CASSVVPGDFGYGYTF. CDR3 nucleotide sequence: TGTGCCAGCAGCGTAGTCCCAGGGGATTTTGGCTATGGCTACACCTTC.